The 26 T cell receptor beta chains below all came from one sample that was sequenced in a study of T-cell memory formation after mild COVID-19. TCRdb processed the 5' RACE reads anew with MiXCR; each CDR3 protein has one entry. Among approximately 290,000 distinct CDR3 sequences, around 8% were seen once, and the ten largest hold 22%. The sequenced sample was PBMCs or a T cell subset sorted from them (not recorded which). Receptors originate from a man younger than 35 who had mild COVID-19 (a few samples of this study predate the infection). Cell type and time point are not known.

The chain recombines TRBV9 with TRBJ2-7; the match to TRBD1 covers 10 bases. CDR3 length equals 15 residues. With 3 bases clipped from V and 0 bases from J, the junction kept 3 bases outside the gene matches. Germline V gene lookup returns CDR1 SGDLS and CDR2 YYNGEE. CDR3 nucleotides: TGTGCCAGCAGCGGACAGGGGGCAAGCTCCTACGAGCAGTACTTC. Protein sequence: CASSGQGASSYEQYF.

This clonotype was counted many times. The chain uses TRBV5-5 and TRBJ1-6; the D gene is possibly TRBD1 (5 bases). V gave up 4 bases and J gave up 4 bases, with 15 bases separating them. The CDR3 has 16 amino acids. Germline lookup yields CDR1 SGHKS and CDR2 YYEKEE (reference sequence). CDR3: CASSAGQGWYNSPLHF. CDR3 nucleotide sequence: TGTGCCAGCAGCGCCGGTCAGGGCTGGTATAATTCACCCCTCCACTTT.

This clonotype has just a few counts. This chain uses TRBV9 with TRBJ1-2; 11 positions match TRBD1. CDR1 SGDLS and CDR2 YYNGEE come from the germline V gene. The trim removed 3 bases at V and 4 bases at J, leaving 11 bases unmatched. This CDR3 comprises 17 residues. In DNA, the CDR3 is TGTGCCAGCAGCGCCTATACCGGGACAGGGGGAATCTATGGCTACACCTTC. Translated: CASSAYTGTGGIYGYTF.

This chain uses TRBV29-1 with TRBJ2-1, with D perhaps TRBD2 (5 bases). Germline V gives CDR1 SQVTM, CDR2 ANQGSEA. This CDR3 has 10 residues. The V and J ends lost 7 bases and 8 bases respectively, with 9 bases between them. CDR3 region: CSAGVDEQFF. CDR3 coding DNA: TGCAGCGCCGGGGTCGATGAGCAGTTCTTC.

This sequence joins TRBV10-3 and TRBJ2-7, with D perhaps TRBD2 (5 bases). CDR1 and CDR2 from the germline V gene are ENHRY and SYGVKD. Trimming stripped 6 bases from V and 2 bases from J, with 14 bases between. This CDR3 is 14 amino acids long. The CDR3 coding sequence is TGTGCCATCAGCCTATCTCGGGATGCCTACGAGCAGTACTTC. The encoded protein is CAISLSRDAYEQYF.

The CDR3 loop is CASSPDRGRVPDHEKLFF. The CDR3 DNA sequence: TGTGCCAGCAGCCCGGACAGGGGTAGAGTGCCCGACCATGAAAAACTGTTTTTT. V and J are TRBV12-3 or TRBV12-4 and TRBJ1-4; 9 nucleotides line up with TRBD1. After removal of 6 bases from V and 6 bases from J, the junction contained 17 bases not matched to a gene. The CDR3 is made up of 18 amino acids.

The CDR3 DNA sequence: TGTGCCAGCGGTAGAGCAGGGAACACCGGGGAGCTGTTTTTT. The encoded protein is CASGRAGNTGELFF. V gene TRBV12-3 or TRBV12-4 combines with J gene TRBJ2-2; no clear D gene. V was trimmed by 8 bases and J by 1 base, leaving 11 bases between them. This CDR3 contains 14 residues.

This clonotype was detected only a few times. The rearrangement joins TRBV18 to TRBJ2-7; 11 bases agree with TRBD2. The trim removed 3 bases at V and 2 bases at J, leaving 3 bases unmatched. The CDR3 is 15 amino acids. Germline V gives CDR1 KGHSH, CDR2 LQKENI. CDR3 amino acids: CASSPLAGGTYEQYV. For the CDR3, the DNA is TGTGCCAGCTCACCGCTAGCGGGGGGTACCTACGAGCAGTACGTC.

This clonotype has just a few counts. The chain joins TRBV7-3 to TRBJ1-1; D call uncertain. There are 15 residues in the CDR3. With 6 bases removed from V and 7 bases from J, the gap between germline ends came to 21 bases. CDR1 and CDR2 from the germline V gene are SGHTA and FQGTGA. The CDR3 nucleotides read TGTGCCAGCAGGGGGATCAGGAACCGGGCCGGTGAAGCTTTCTTT. Translated, it gives CASRGIRNRAGEAFF.

This clonotype was found a few times. This chain joins TRBV12-3 or TRBV12-4 and TRBJ1-2; D not certain. The CDR3 is 16 amino acids. V shed 1 base and J shed 0 bases, with 12 bases lying between them. The CDR3 DNA follows: TGTGCCAGCAGTTTAGTATCTCGGGCAGCTAACTATGGCTACACCTTC. Its translation: CASSLVSRAANYGYTF.

This clonotype was picked up one time. V is TRBV7-9 and J is TRBJ2-6, with 9 positions matching TRBD1. The CDR3 is 16 residues long. Per the germline V gene, CDR1 is SEHNR and CDR2 is FQNEAQ (reference sequence). The trim removed 5 bases at V and 1 base at J, leaving 3 bases unmatched. CDR3 sequence: CASSNDRGSGANVLTF. The CDR3, as DNA: TGTGCCAGCAGCAACGACAGGGGGTCTGGGGCCAACGTCCTGACTTTC. Complete variable domain (other parts from reference TRBV7-9 and TRBJ2-6): DTGVSQNPRHKITKRGQNVTFRCDPISEHNRLYWYRQTLGQGPEFLTYFQNEAQLEKSRLLSDRFSAERPKGSFSTLEIQRTEQGDSAMYLCASSNDRGSGANVLTFGAGSRLTVL.

The gene calls are TRBV7-8 and TRBJ2-3, with unresolved D. Germline assignment: CDR1 SGHVS and CDR2 FQNEAQ. The CDR3 loop spans 16 amino acids. Deletions cut 0 bases from V and 1 base from J, with 11 bases between. CDR3 amino acids: CASSLARVAGTDTQYF. Written as DNA, the CDR3 is TGTGCCAGCAGCTTAGCGCGAGTGGCAGGCACAGATACGCAGTATTTT.

This clonotype was recorded at least ten times. CDR3 in amino acids: CASTAGGSYNEQFF. The CDR3 region has the DNA TGTGCCAGCACGGCGGGGGGCTCCTACAATGAGCAGTTCTTC. V and J are TRBV7-3 and TRBJ2-1; the match to TRBD2 covers 8 bases. This CDR3 is 14 amino acids long. V trimming: 7 bases; J trimming: 0 bases; junction bases outside the gene matches: 2. Germline loops: CDR1 SGHTA, CDR2 FQGTGA.

This clonotype came up a few times. The chain has TRBV2 and TRBJ1-4, with 8 bases lining up with TRBD1. With V trimmed by 9 bases and J by 7 bases, 7 bases remained unmatched. The germline CDR1 and CDR2 sequences are SNHLY and FYNNEI. The CDR3 is 13 residues long. DNA for the CDR3: TGTGCCAGTGGAGGGCAGGGGGCTGAAAAACTGTTTTTT. It codes for CASGGQGAEKLFF.

The gene calls are TRBV6-5 and TRBJ2-3; D remains ambiguous. Trimming cost V 8 bases and J 2 bases, with 5 bases left between them. Germline V gives CDR1 MNHEY, CDR2 SVGAGI. The CDR3 has 11 residues. CDR3 protein: CASLHTDTQYF. In nucleotides, the CDR3 is TGTGCCAGCCTACACACAGATACGCAGTATTTT.

CDR3 sequence: CASSLAGLAAETQYF. CDR3 DNA: TGTGCCAGCAGCTTAGCGGGACTAGCAGCAGAGACCCAGTACTTC. The V call is TRBV7-8, the J call TRBJ2-5; 9 nucleotides align to TRBD2. From germline, CDR1 is SGHVS and CDR2 FQNEAQ. With 0 bases clipped from V and 4 bases from J, the junction kept 3 bases outside the gene matches. The CDR3 length is 15 residues.

This chain uses TRBV7-2 with TRBJ2-3, with TRBD1 as a possible D gene (6 bases). Deletions cut 3 bases from V and 4 bases from J, with 17 bases between. This CDR3 is 16 amino acids long. Germline V lookup: CDR1 SGHTA, CDR2 FQGNSA. The CDR3 reads CASSFTTGGVADTQYF. For the CDR3, the DNA is TGTGCCAGCAGCTTCACGACAGGTGGAGTGGCAGATACGCAGTATTTT.

The chain employs TRBV10-3 and TRBJ2-3, with D possibly matching TRBD2 (6 bases). The V gene's germline CDR1 is ENHRY and CDR2 SYGVKD. The CDR3 loop spans 17 amino acids. V lost 0 bases, J lost 0 bases, and 13 bases lay in between. As DNA, the CDR3 is TGTGCCATCAGTGAGTCGAAGCGGACTAACAGCACAGATACGCAGTATTTT. It codes for CAISESKRTNSTDTQYF.

CDR3 bases: TGTGCCAGCAGTTTACAGGGCGATAGCACAGATACGCAGTATTTT. Translation: CASSLQGDSTDTQYF. The rearrangement links TRBV12-3 or TRBV12-4 to TRBJ2-3, with D possibly matching TRBD1 (5 bases). This CDR3 has 15 amino acids. The germline V and J ends were trimmed by 2 bases and 0 bases, with 9 bases remaining between them.

This clonotype has at least ten counts. This chain connects TRBV5-1 to TRBJ2-5; 8 bases fit TRBD2. V shed 5 bases and J 3 bases; nucleotides not matched to a gene: 6. In germline, CDR1 is SGHRS, CDR2 YFSETQ. The CDR3 consists of 14 residues. The CDR3 nucleotides read TGCGCCAGCAGTACCGGGGGGGCCGAAGAGACCCAGTACTTC. Translated: CASSTGGAEETQYF. Together with reference TRBV5-1 and TRBJ2-5, the CDR3 gives the full variable domain: KAGVTQTPRYLIKTRGQQVTLSCSPISGHRSVSWYQQTPGQGLQFLFEYFSETQRNKGNFPGRFSGRQFSNSRSEMNVSTLELGDSALYLCASSTGGAEETQYFGPGTRLLVL.

This clonotype was observed a handful of times. This chain links TRBV15 with TRBJ1-4, with D unresolved. Germline CDR1 and CDR2: LNHNV and YYDKDF (reference sequence). The CDR3 consists of 13 residues. V lost 8 bases and J lost 7, with 14 bases in between. The CDR3 coding sequence is TGTGCCACCTCCGGGGTACGGGCTGAAAAACTGTTTTTT. Translating gives CATSGVRAEKLFF.

This clonotype was detected a few times. The V call is TRBV6-4, the J call TRBJ1-2; 8 bases align to TRBD1. The CDR3 is 13 amino acids. CDR1 is MRHNA and CDR2 is SNTAGT in the germline V gene. V gave up 2 bases and J gave up 7 bases; unmatched junction bases: 3. The CDR3 reads CASSDGRGLGYTF. CDR3 nucleotides: TGTGCCAGCAGTGACGGCAGGGGGCTTGGCTACACCTTC.

The chain is built from TRBV6-1 and TRBJ1-2; possible D gene TRBD1, 6 bases. CDR3 length: 17 amino acids. CDR1 is MNHNS, CDR2 SASEGT, per germline. Trimming pared 0 bases from V and 4 bases from J, leaving 18 bases between. The CDR3 is CASSEAAFPGAGYGYTF. The CDR3 DNA sequence: TGTGCCAGCAGTGAAGCCGCCTTCCCAGGGGCGGGCTATGGCTACACCTTC.

The rearrangement joins TRBV7-4 to TRBJ2-3; D unresolved. The CDR3 is 12 amino acids. V was trimmed by 5 bases and J by 6 bases, leaving 9 bases between them. Germline CDR1 SGHVT, CDR2 SQSDAQ. The DNA of the CDR3 is TGTGCCAGCAGCCCCCGCTTCGATACGCAGTATTTT. Its protein is CASSPRFDTQYF.

This clonotype came up a few times. Compared with germline, one end of the junction differs, possibly owing to a read error. For the CDR3, the DNA is TGTGCCAGCAGCACCCGGGACAGGGGGACTCGTAAGCTCTTC. It specifies CASSTRDRGTRKLF. V is TRBV9 and J is TRBJ2-1, with 11 nucleotides matching TRBD1. The CDR3 extends over 14 amino acids. CDR1 and CDR2 from the germline V gene are SGDLS and YYNGEE.

This clonotype has more than one count but fewer than ten. This sequence joins TRBV4-1 and TRBJ2-3; D may match TRBD1 or TRBD2 (5 bases each). Per the germline V gene, CDR1 is MGHRA and CDR2 is YSYEKL. V lost 4 bases and J lost 1, with 18 bases in between. This CDR3 region has 17 residues. In DNA, the CDR3 is TGCGCCAGCAGCCTCCTCCCCCTAACGGGGCGCACAGATACGCAGTATTTT. This codes for CASSLLPLTGRTDTQYF.